The clone carrying this TCR beta chain has only a few counts. Its matching antigen is unknown. This specimen belongs to a study of post-analysis software for immune sequencing data. On the study more broadly: Relapsing-remitting, secondary progressive and progressive-relapsing multiple sclerosis were all included among the disease courses.

Study-wide findings and caveats: Higher frequency in patients than in controls was seen for roughly five TRBV segments, with TRBV5-6, TRBV5-1 and TRBV20-1 among them. Comparison with controls showed significantly lower normalized Chao1 diversity in multiple sclerosis patients. Co-batched samples clustered tightly together by F measure.

Germline lookup yields CDR1 SGHRS and CDR2 YFSETQ. V was cut by 4 bases and J by 8 bases, with 15 bases left in between. The CDR3 extends over 13 amino acids. TCR beta cDNA libraries included unique molecular identifiers. There were about 1 to 10 million T cells, and approximately 480,000 cDNA molecules came from them. In TCRdb, the PCR reads were re-called with MiXCR into one record per CDR3 protein. Of roughly 540,000 distinct CDR3 sequences listed, around 34% are singletons. The sequenced sample was blood. The chain recombines TRBV5-1 with TRBJ1-2, with a weak D call TRBD1 (5 bases). The sequence was obtained from a girl aged 2-17 years with multiple sclerosis. DNA of the CDR3: TGCGCCAGCAGCGAGGACCTAGGGGACGGCTACACCTTC. Its translation: CASSEDLGDGYTF.